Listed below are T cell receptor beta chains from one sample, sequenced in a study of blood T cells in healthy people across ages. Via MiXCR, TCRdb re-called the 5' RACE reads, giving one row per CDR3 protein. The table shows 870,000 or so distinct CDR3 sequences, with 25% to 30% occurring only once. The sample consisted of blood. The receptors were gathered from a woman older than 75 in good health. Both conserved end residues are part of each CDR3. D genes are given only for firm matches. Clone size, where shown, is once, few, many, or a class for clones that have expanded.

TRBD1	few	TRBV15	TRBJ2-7	TGTGCCACCAGCAGAGCCGGGACAGGGGTGCGAGAGCAGTACTTC	CATSRAGTGVREQYF
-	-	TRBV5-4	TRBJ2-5	TGTGCCAGCAGCTTATTAGAGGAGACCCAGTACTTC	CASSLLEETQYF
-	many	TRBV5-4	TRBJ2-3	TGTGCCAGCAGAGAGGGGGGGCGTCGAGATACGCAGTATTTT	CASREGGRRDTQYF
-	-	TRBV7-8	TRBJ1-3	TGTGCCAGCAGCCCCCGAGGGGTTGGAAACACCATATATTTT	CASSPRGVGNTIYF
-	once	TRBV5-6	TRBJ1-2	TGTGCCAGCAGCTCCCCGAGGGAGCTCAACTATGGCTACACCTTC	CASSSPRELNYGYTF
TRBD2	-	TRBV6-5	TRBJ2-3	TGTGCCAGCAGTTACCGGCGGTCTAGCGGGGCCTCGCAGTATTTT	CASSYRRSSGASQYF
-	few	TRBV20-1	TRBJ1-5	TGCAGTGCTGTTCAGGGAATTGGAAATCAGCCCCAGCATTTT	CSAVQGIGNQPQHF
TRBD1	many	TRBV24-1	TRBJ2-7	TGTGCCACCAGTGATGGGACAGCAAGGCACGAGCAGTACTTC	CATSDGTARHEQYF
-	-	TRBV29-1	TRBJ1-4	TGCAGCGTTCTCATACAACTTAATGAAAAACTGTTTTTT	CSVLIQLNEKLFF
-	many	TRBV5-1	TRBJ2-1	TGCGCCAGCAGCCCGAGCTGGGCGTCAAATGAGCAGTTCTTC	CASSPSWASNEQFF
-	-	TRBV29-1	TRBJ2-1	TGCAGCGTGGCACGGGGCAGTCTACAAGAGACCCAGTTCTTC	CSVARGSLQETQFF
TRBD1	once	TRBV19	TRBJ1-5	TGTGCCAGTAGTACCCCGGGGACAGGTATTTTTCAGCCCCAGCATTTT	CASSTPGTGIFQPQHF
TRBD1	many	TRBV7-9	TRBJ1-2	TGTGCCAGCAGCAAACAGGGGGTCTATGGCTACACCTTC	CASSKQGVYGYTF
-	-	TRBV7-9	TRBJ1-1	TGTGCCAGCAGGGGAAGGAGGAACACTGAAGCTTTCTTT	CASRGRRNTEAFF
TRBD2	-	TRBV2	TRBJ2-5	TGTGCCAGCAGTGCAACTGGACTAGCGCAGGGGTATGAGCAGTACTTC	CASSATGLAQGYEQYF
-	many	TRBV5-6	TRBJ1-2	TGTGCCAGCAGCGGCCCCTCCGGGACTAACTATGGCTACACCTTC	CASSGPSGTNYGYTF
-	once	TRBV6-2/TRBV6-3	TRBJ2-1	TGTGCCAGCGGGACTTCGGGTACCCAGTTCTTC	CASGTSGTQFF
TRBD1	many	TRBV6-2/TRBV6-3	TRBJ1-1	TGTGCCAGCAGTAGAGGGGGCGGAGGAAGGACTGAAGCTTTCTTT	CASSRGGGGRTEAFF
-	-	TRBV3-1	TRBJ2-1	TGTGCCAGCAGCCGGCAGTCCGGACTTCACTACAATGAGCAGTTCTTC	CASSRQSGLHYNEQFF
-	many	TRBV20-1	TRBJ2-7	TGCAGTGCTAGGGTAGTGGGCGAGCAGTACTTC	CSARVVGEQYF
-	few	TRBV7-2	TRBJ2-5	TGTGCCAGCAGCTCCCAGGAGGGGGGCCAAGAGACCCAGTACTTC	CASSSQEGGQETQYF
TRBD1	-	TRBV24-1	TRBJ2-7	TGTGCCACCAGTGGTATCTCCGGGACAGGGGCGTACGAGCAGTACTTC	CATSGISGTGAYEQYF
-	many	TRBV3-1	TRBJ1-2	TGTGCCAGCAGCCAAGGGTTGGGAAACTATGGCTACACCTTC	CASSQGLGNYGYTF
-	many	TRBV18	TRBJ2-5	TGTGCCAGCTCACCATCGAGGGCAGGAGAAGAGACCCAGTACTTC	CASSPSRAGEETQYF
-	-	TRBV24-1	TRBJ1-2	TGTGCCACCAGTGATTTGGGTCAGGACTATGGCTACACCTTC	CATSDLGQDYGYTF
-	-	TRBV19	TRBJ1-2	TGTGCCAGTAGAGATCCCGGGAGAATTAACTATGGCTACACCTTC	CASRDPGRINYGYTF
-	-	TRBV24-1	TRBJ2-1	TGTGCCACCAGTGGGAAGGGGTCCTACAATGGACAGTTCTTC	CATSGKGSYNGQFF
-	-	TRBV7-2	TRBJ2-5	TGTGCCAGCAGCTTAGGTATGACGCAAGAGACCCAGTACTTC	CASSLGMTQETQYF
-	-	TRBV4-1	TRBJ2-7	TGCGCCAGCAGCCTTTCGGGAGGGACAGGCTCCTACGAGCAGTACTTC	CASSLSGGTGSYEQYF
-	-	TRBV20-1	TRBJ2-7	TGCAGTGCCGCGGACACCCGGGACGAGCAGTACTTC	CSAADTRDEQYF
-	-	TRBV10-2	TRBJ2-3	TGCGCCAGCGGTGCCTCAGGCCGCACAGATACGCAGTATTTT	CASGASGRTDTQYF
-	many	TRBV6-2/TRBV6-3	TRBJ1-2	TGTGCCAGCAGTTCGCCATCACAGAAATTATTTGGCTACACCTTC	CASSSPSQKLFGYTF
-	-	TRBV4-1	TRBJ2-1	TGCGCCAGCAGCCCGAAGAGGGACTCCTACAATGAGCAGTTCTTC	CASSPKRDSYNEQFF
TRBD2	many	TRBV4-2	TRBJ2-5	TGTGCCAGCAGCGTGGGGACTAGCGCGCTTCAAGAGACCCAGTACTTC	CASSVGTSALQETQYF
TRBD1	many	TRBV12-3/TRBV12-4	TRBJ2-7	TGTGCCAGCAGGCATGGACAGGGGGGCTACGAGCAGTACTTC	CASRHGQGGYEQYF
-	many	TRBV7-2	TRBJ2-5	TGTGCCAGCAGCGACCGGTTTCAAGAGACCCAGTACTTC	CASSDRFQETQYF
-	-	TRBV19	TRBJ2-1	TGTGCCAGTAGTAGAATAGTCTCCCACAATGAGCAGTTCTTC	CASSRIVSHNEQFF
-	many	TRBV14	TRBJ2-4	TGTGCCAGCAGCCAAGGGGTAGACAGGATTTCCATTCAGTACTTC	CASSQGVDRISIQYF
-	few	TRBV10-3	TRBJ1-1	TGTGCCATCAGTGAGTCGATGGGGGCGATGGGAACTGAAGCTTTCTTT	CAISESMGAMGTEAFF
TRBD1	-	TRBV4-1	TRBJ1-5	TGCGCCAGCAGCCGCCTTCCGACAGGGGACGATCAGCCCCAGCATTTT	CASSRLPTGDDQPQHF
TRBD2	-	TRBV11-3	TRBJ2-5	TGTGCCAGCAGCTCCCGACTAGCGGGGGGGAAAGAGACCCAGTACTTC	CASSSRLAGGKETQYF
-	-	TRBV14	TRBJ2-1	TGTGCCGGCAGCCGCTCTCATACTGACAATGAGCAGTTCTTC	CAGSRSHTDNEQFF
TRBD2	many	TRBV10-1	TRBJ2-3	TGCGCCAGCAGTCCAGCGGGGGGGGGAGATACGCAGTATTTT	CASSPAGGGDTQYF